Following are 7 T cell receptor beta chains from one sample sequenced in a study of CD8+CD57+ T cells in acquired aplastic anemia. TCR beta VDJ and CDR3 profiles were obtained from a genomic DNA template. TCRdb reprocessed the reads via MiXCR and lists one record per CDR3 protein. The sample consists of some 130,000 distinct CDR3 sequences, 48% of them appearing once. Sequences were obtained from sorted CD4+, CD8+, or CD8+CD57+ T cells (not recorded which) from PBMCs. The receptors were sampled from a human donor in good health, serving as a control.

The table lists this clonotype with many counts. V gene TRBV5-8 combines with J gene TRBJ2-7; TRBD1 aligns across 7 bases. The CDR3 has 13 amino acids. The germline V gene encodes CDR1 SGHTS and CDR2 YDEGEE. With V trimmed by 4 bases and J by 4 bases, 5 bases remained unmatched. The CDR3 DNA reads TGTGCCAGCAGCCGGGACAGAACGTACGAGCAGTACTTC. Protein: CASSRDRTYEQYF.

This clonotype has ten or more counts. The chain carries TRBV2 and TRBJ2-1; 15 bases align to TRBD2. Per germline, CDR1 SNHLY and CDR2 FYNNEI. J gave up 9 bases and V 5 bases, and 11 bases lay outside the gene matches. The CDR3 length is 17 residues. CDR3 protein: CASSLRTSGGVSSEQFF. CDR3 nucleotides: TGTGCCAGCAGTTTACGGACTAGCGGGGGGGTTTCAAGTGAGCAGTTCTTC. Based on the CDR3 plus reference TRBV2 and TRBJ2-1, the full variable domain is EPEVTQTPSHQVTQMGQEVILRCVPISNHLYFYWYRQILGQKVEFLVSFYNNEISEKSEIFDDQFSVERPDGSNFTLKIRSTKLEDSAMYFCASSLRTSGGVSSEQFFGPGTRLTVL.

This clonotype was recorded many times. In DNA, the CDR3 is TGCAGTGCTAGGAAGAAAGGGACAGGGGGTATCTACGAGCAGTACTTC. It translates to CSARKKGTGGIYEQYF. V gene TRBV20-1 combines with J gene TRBJ2-7; 11 nucleotides match TRBD1. Per the germline V gene, CDR1 is DFQATT and CDR2 is SNEGSKA (reference sequence). The CDR3 runs to 16 residues. With 3 bases clipped from V and 3 bases from J, the junction kept 10 bases outside the gene matches.

This chain uses TRBV29-1 with TRBJ2-3; either TRBD1 or TRBD2 may supply D (5 bases each). This CDR3 comprises 14 residues. V lost 2 bases and J 3 bases, leaving 12 bases between the germline ends. CDR1 is SQVTM, CDR2 ANQGSEA, per germline. The CDR3 DNA sequence: TGCAGCGTTGAATCCGGTTGGGGGACAGATACGCAGTATTTT. Its protein is CSVESGWGTDTQYF.

The J gene is TRBJ1-1, the V gene TRBV20-1; D ambiguous. The CDR3 is 11 amino acids. From germline, CDR1 is DFQATT and CDR2 SNEGSKA (reference sequence). Trimming removed 6 bases at V and 3 bases at J, with 8 bases between. CDR3 DNA: TGCAGTGCCAAATTTCACACTGAAGCTTTCTTT. This gives the protein CSAKFHTEAFF.

This clonotype was detected ten times or more. V gene TRBV20-1 combines with J gene TRBJ2-3; maybe TRBD1 (5 bases). Per germline, CDR1 DFQATT and CDR2 SNEGSKA (reference sequence). V lost 2 bases and J 2 bases, leaving 11 bases between the germline ends. The CDR3 consists of 14 residues. The CDR3 bases are TGCAGTGCTAGAAGGCAGGACAACACAGATACGCAGTATTTT. Amino acids: CSARRQDNTDTQYF.

Turning to this clonotype: Sequence at one end of the junction differs from germline and may be a read error. The chain links TRBV5-5 to TRBJ2-7, with a weak D call TRBD2 (5 bases). Per germline, CDR1 SGHKS and CDR2 YYEKEE (reference sequence). The length of the CDR3 is 13 residues. This CDR3 is CACSLELAYEQYF. CDR3 bases: TGTGCCTGCAGCTTGGAACTAGCCTACGAGCAGTACTTC.